This T cell receptor (beta chain) was recovered during a study of blood T cells in healthy people across ages. Findings of the study overall: It was not possible, with unsorted PBMCs, to conclusively compare naive and antigen-experienced cells. Versus aged donors, long-lived donors had higher diversity and more naive CD4+ cells. Nothing was known about donor CMV status, and this possibly confounded expanded clonotype changes.

A remark on this clonotype: What it binds is unknown.

A second PCR of roughly 7 to 11 cycles used a sample-barcoded 5' primer and a J-beta primer mix. Each cDNA molecule was tagged by a template-switch adaptor that had 12 random nucleotides. TCRdb reprocessed the 5' RACE reads with MiXCR, giving one entry per CDR3 protein. Of about 1.8 million distinct CDR3 sequences listed, about 50% are singletons. The sequenced sample consisted of blood. This TCR derives from a woman aged 40-49 years in good health.

This chain's CDR3 is CSVERGENTDTQYF. The CDR3 DNA sequence: TGCAGCGTTGAAAGGGGAGAGAACACAGATACGCAGTATTTT. This chain links TRBV29-1 with TRBJ2-3; D possibly matches TRBD1 or TRBD2 (5 bases each). Germline CDR1 reads SQVTM; CDR2 reads ANQGSEA. This CDR3 has 14 amino acids. V dropped 2 bases and J dropped 2 bases, with 11 bases sitting between them.